This T cell receptor (beta chain) emerged from a study of cytomegalovirus exposure and HLA in healthy donors. Study details: A prior analysis found 100 million to 140 million unique TCR beta sequences from about 179 million T cells.

V was clipped by 8 bases and J by 4 bases; unmatched bases: 11. This CDR3 has 15 residues. The V gene's germline CDR1 is MNHEY and CDR2 SVGAGI. 13 Jbeta primers and 60 Vbeta primers were used for the PCR. TCRdb's copy holds only in-frame clones and misses some; the assay was immunoSEQ multiplex PCR. The sample shows 100,000 or so clones, about 74% of them seen only once. This clone was picked up one time. What it binds is unknown. Study results and caveats: Being indistinguishable, some V segments were excluded, TRBV6-2 and TRBV6-3 among them. High sensitivity and specificity were reportedly achieved when the classifier diagnosed cytomegalovirus status.

The origin of this receptor is a woman aged 18 to 35 in good health and CMV-seropositive. Sample: PBMCs. The genes are TRBV6-5 and TRBJ2-1, with TRBD2 matching over 7 bases. As DNA, the CDR3 is TGTGCCAGCGGAGAATGGGGGGAGGGATACAATGAGCAGTTCTTC. Its translation is CASGEWGEGYNEQFF.